This T cell receptor beta chain appears in the sequencing data of a study of cytomegalovirus exposure and HLA in healthy donors. Regarding the study as a whole: Subsequent analysis found a tendency for first-cohort TCR clusters to co-occur within the 95 to 150 validation repertoires. Overall, approximately 150 TCR beta chains were annotated as cytomegalovirus-associated.

This clone was seen a handful of times. Its antigen is not known. Trimming at V came to 7 bases and at J to 8 bases, leaving 4 bases not matched to a gene. The CDR3 runs to 10 residues. Germline loops: CDR1 SQVTM, CDR2 ANQGSEA. Libraries were prepared by immunoSEQ multiplex PCR; TCRdb keeps only in-frame clonotypes and omits some of them. The data contain 150,000 to 200,000 clones, about 86% of them singletons. The TCR comes from a woman aged 30 to 39 in good health and CMV-seronegative. Source material: PBMCs. This sequence joins TRBV29-1 and TRBJ1-1, with 7 bases matching TRBD1. The CDR3 loop reads CSAWDSEAFF. In nucleotides, the CDR3 is TGCAGCGCGTGGGACAGCGAAGCTTTCTTT.